The clone carrying this T cell receptor (beta chain) was detected ten times or more. Its matching antigen is unknown. Trimming took off 1 base at V and 12 bases at J, with 14 bases between the two ends. The CDR3 is made up of 13 amino acids. Germline CDR1 and CDR2: SGDLS and YYNGEE. Each sorted-subset library came from some 1.1 million CD4+ or CD8+ T cells. This entry is derived from a study of neurological immune-mediated disorders. Study results and caveats: The study found the most TCR clonal expansion in HTLV-1-associated myelopathy and the least in multiple sclerosis, below healthy controls. CDR3 amino acid sequences found in expanded clones were never shared across subjects, suggesting private repertoires in all groups.

In every sequencing run, more than 180 million TCR-beta sequences were generated from 15-18 subjects. MiXCR, run by TCRdb on the 5' RACE reads, gives a single entry per CDR3 protein. Of approximately 41,000 distinct CDR3 sequences in the sample, roughly 15% were seen once. The clonotype was recovered from a woman aged 55-75 years with HTLV-1-associated myelopathy (HAM/TSP). Sequenced material: CD4+ T cells from blood. V and J are TRBV9 and TRBJ2-1; possibly TRBD2 for D (5 bases). The CDR3 protein is CASSVFEGAGQFF. The CDR3 DNA follows: TGTGCCAGCAGCGTATTTGAGGGAGCAGGGCAGTTCTTC. Combining the CDR3 with reference TRBV9 and TRBJ2-1 gives the whole variable domain DSGVTQTPKHLITATGQRVTLRCSPRSGDLSVYWYQQSLDQGLQFLIQYYNGEERAKGNILERFSAQQFPDLHSELNLSSLELGDSALYFCASSVFEGAGQFFGPGTRLTVL.